Listed here are 32 T cell receptor beta chains from one sample, sequenced in a study of T cell clonality in common variable immunodeficiency. Profiling relied on immunoSEQ multiplex PCR, and the TCRdb table lists in-frame clones only, not all of them. This sample carries tens of thousands of clones, none of them present only once. The sample taken for sequencing was peripheral blood mononuclear cells. The receptors were gathered from a person between 18 and 70 years old in good health.

This clone was found many times. The CDR3 extends 3 residues past the end of the read, so its final part is completed from the germline J gene. The V gene is TRBV7-2, the J gene TRBJ2-2; maybe TRBD1 (6 bases). Germline V gene sequence: CDR1 SGHTA, CDR2 FQGNSA. This CDR3 spans 14 amino acids. The V gene lost 1 base and the J gene lost 5 bases, with 8 bases spanning the gap. CDR3 sequence: CASSLGGGTGELFF. The CDR3 bases that were read are TGTGCCAGCAGCTTAGGAGGGGGAACCGGGGAG.

This clone was seen many times. The chain's CDR3 is CASSDRASSGGYTF. The sequenced CDR3 bases are TGTGCCAGCAGTGACAGGGCCTCCTCGGGGGGC. The chain links TRBV6-4 to TRBJ1-2; D is uncertain. Sequencing ends 3 residues short of the CDR3 end; the germline J gene provides the rest. The CDR3 has 14 residues. Per the germline V gene, CDR1 is MRHNA and CDR2 is SNTAGT.

Only a few counts were recorded for this clone. The CDR3 end lies 3 residues beyond the end of the read and is filled in from the germline J gene. V usage is TRBV16 and J usage is TRBJ1-3; no reliable D call. This CDR3 region has 15 residues. V lost 0 bases and J lost 0, with 6 bases in between. Germline V lookup: CDR1 KGHSY, CDR2 FQNENV. The sequenced CDR3 bases are TGTGCCAGCAGCCAATCTAGGGTCTCTGGAAACACC. Translating it yields CASSQSRVSGNT. The whole CDR3 protein reads CASSQSRVSGNTIYF.

This clone was detected ten times or more. The read stops 3 residues short of the end of the CDR3; the missing end is completed from the germline J gene. V gene TRBV5-1 combines with J gene TRBJ2-7, with TRBD1 matching over 7 bases. J gave up 0 bases and V 4 bases, and 4 bases lay outside the gene matches. Germline CDR1 SGHRS, CDR2 YFSETQ. This CDR3 is built from 14 residues. CDR3 DNA, as far as it was read: TGCGCCAGCAGCCCAAGACAGGGCTCCTACGAG. This codes for CASSPRQGSYE. The CDR3, in full, reads CASSPRQGSYEQYF.

In this sample, this clone turned up many times. The DNA ends 3 residues before the CDR3 does, and the rest of the CDR3 is filled in from the germline J gene. This rearrangement joins TRBV5-4 to TRBJ1-2; D might be TRBD1 (5 bases). Germline V gene sequence: CDR1 SGHNT, CDR2 YYREEE (reference sequence). Trimming stripped 0 bases from V and 5 bases from J, with 14 bases between. This CDR3 has 15 residues. Partial CDR3 DNA: TGTGCCAGCAGCTTGGGGTGGCAGGGTGATTATGGC. Residues: CASSLGWQGDYG. The entire CDR3 protein is CASSLGWQGDYGYTF.

This clone was recorded at least ten times. The CDR3 end falls 3 residues outside the read, so it is completed with the germline J gene. The chain has TRBV14 and TRBJ1-1; weak D call: TRBD1 (6 bases). V dropped 4 bases and J dropped 3 bases, with 12 bases sitting between them. CDR1 is SGHDN and CDR2 is FVKESK in the germline V gene. This CDR3 has 14 amino acids. The CDR3 bases that were read are TGTGCCAGCAGCCCAACAGGGTTTGACACTGAA. This translates into CASSPTGFDTE. In full, the CDR3 reads CASSPTGFDTEAFF. Variable domain in full (rest from reference TRBV14 and TRBJ1-1): EAGVTQFPSHSVIEKGQTVTLRCDPISGHDNLYWYRRVMGKEIKFLLHFVKESKQDESGMPNNRFLAERTGGTYSTLKVQPAELEDSGVYFCASSPTGFDTEAFFGQGTRLTVV.

This clone was recorded at least ten times. Sequencing ends 3 residues short of the CDR3 end; the germline J gene provides the rest. The J gene is TRBJ1-6, the V gene TRBV20-1; possible D gene TRBD1, 5 bases. V was pared by 4 bases and J by 8 bases, with 12 bases between. The CDR3 sequence is 13 residues long. The germline CDR1 and CDR2 sequences are DFQATT and SNEGSKA (reference sequence). CDR3 bases read: TGCAGTGCTACCGGAGAGGGGTATTCACCC. It codes for CSATGEGYSP. The full CDR3 protein is CSATGEGYSPLHF.

This clone was detected many times. Here the CDR3 reads CSAAGVRFGNNEQFF. The covered CDR3 bases are TGCAGTGCTGCGGGGGTGAGATTTGGAAACAATGAG. The chain carries TRBV20-1 and TRBJ2-1; TRBD2 aligns across 7 bases. The CDR3 end lies 3 residues beyond the end of the read and is filled in from the germline J gene. Trimming at V came to 5 bases and at J to 5 bases, leaving 12 bases not matched to a gene. CDR3 size: 15 residues. The germline V gene encodes CDR1 DFQATT and CDR2 SNEGSKA (reference sequence).

This clone has a handful of counts. Read sequence stops 3 residues before the CDR3 end, and the germline J gene provides the missing end. The V call is TRBV7-2, the J call TRBJ1-3, with 8 bases aligning to TRBD1. This CDR3 spans 14 amino acids. Losses at the gene ends were 4 bases for V and 4 bases for J; bases not matched to a gene: 3. Germline V lookup: CDR1 SGHTA, CDR2 FQGNSA. Here the CDR3 reads CASSSDRGGNTIYF. The DNA read from the CDR3 is TGTGCCAGCAGCTCTGACAGGGGAGGAAACACC.

This clone was detected many times. The CDR3 extends 3 residues past the end of the read, so its final part is completed from the germline J gene. The V call is TRBV28, the J call TRBJ2-7; 7 nucleotides align to TRBD1. J lost 0 bases, V lost 7 bases, and 12 bases had no gene match. The CDR3 is made up of 16 amino acids. Germline CDR1 reads MDHEN; CDR2 reads SYDVKM. CDR3 DNA (partial): TGTGCCAGCAAGAAAGGTACGGGACAGCACTCCTACGAG. Translation gives CASKKGTGQHSYE. The whole CDR3 protein reads CASKKGTGQHSYEQYF. The whole variable domain, filled in from reference TRBV28 and TRBJ2-7, reads DVKVTQSSRYLVKRTGEKVFLECVQDMDHENMFWYRQDPGLGLRLIYFSYDVKMKEKGDIPEGYSVSREKKERFSLILESASTNQTSMYLCASKKGTGQHSYEQYFGPGTRLTVT.

This clone occurred many times. The sequence runs out 3 residues before the end of the CDR3; the remainder is reconstructed from the germline J gene. The chain has TRBV6-1 and TRBJ1-1; D is uncertain. With 0 bases removed from V and 4 bases from J, the gap between germline ends came to 9 bases. The CDR3 sequence is 14 residues long. The germline V gene has CDR1 MNHNS and CDR2 SASEGT. CDR3 loop: CASSEAPHVTEAFF. The CDR3 bases that were read are TGTGCCAGCAGTGAAGCCCCCCATGTCACTGAA.

This clone was detected ten times or more. The read ends 3 residues before the CDR3 terminus; that terminus is restored from the germline J gene. The gene calls are TRBV5-1 and TRBJ1-1; D is unclear. Trimming left V 3 bases short and J 0 bases short, with 6 bases between. The CDR3 is 13 residues long. Germline-derived CDR1 and CDR2 are SGHRS and YFSETQ. CDR3 in amino acids: CASSWALNTEAFF. CDR3 DNA, as far as it was read: TGCGCCAGCAGCTGGGCGTTGAACACTGAA.

This clone has a count of ten or more. The read comes to an end 3 residues before the CDR3 does, leaving the germline J gene to fill in the end. V gene TRBV7-6 combines with J gene TRBJ2-3; D gene ambiguous. CDR3 length: 13 residues. The V gene's germline CDR1 is SGHVS and CDR2 FNYEAQ. V was shortened by 5 bases and J by 0 bases, with 6 bases between the two germline ends. CDR3 sequence reads: CASSQGSTDTQYF. The CDR3 bases that were read are TGTGCCAGCAGCCAAGGGAGCACAGATACG.

This clone was detected ten times or more. The CDR3 goes on 3 residues after the read ends, and that part is filled in from the germline J gene. This chain joins TRBV5-1 and TRBJ2-5; weak D call: TRBD1 (6 bases). The CDR3 totals 13 residues. The V end was cut by 2 bases, the J end by 5 bases, with 10 bases between. CDR1 and CDR2 from the germline V gene are SGHRS and YFSETQ. CDR3 sequence: CASSFAGVETQYF. The DNA read from the CDR3 is TGCGCCAGCAGCTTCGCAGGGGTTGAGACC.

This clone has more than one count but fewer than ten. The read is 3 residues too short to cover the CDR3 end, so that end is filled in from the germline J gene. The V call is TRBV7-9, the J call TRBJ2-3, with 7 bases fitting TRBD1. The CDR3 sequence is 14 residues long. The germline V gene has CDR1 SEHNR and CDR2 FQNEAQ (reference sequence). Partial CDR3 DNA: TGTGCCAGCAGCGCAGCACAGGGGTTGGAGACG. Protein product: CASSAAQGLET. The CDR3 in its entirety is CASSAAQGLETQYF.

This clone is medium-sized in the sample. The read halts 3 residues ahead of the CDR3 end, with the missing end drawn from the germline J gene. V gene TRBV6-2 or TRBV6-3 combines with J gene TRBJ2-3; D might be TRBD2 (6 bases). The V and J ends lost 4 bases and 4 bases respectively, with 12 bases between them. CDR3 length equals 14 residues. CDR1 and CDR2 (germline): MNHEY, SVGEGT. CDR3 DNA (partial): TGTGCCAGCAGTTCCGAAGGGGAGGCAGATACG. As protein: CASSSEGEADT. The full CDR3 protein reads CASSSEGEADTQYF.

Ten or more counts support this clone. The sequenced fragment ends 3 residues before the CDR3 boundary, so the rest is inferred from the germline J gene. The genes are TRBV14 and TRBJ2-6; 8 bases fit TRBD1. V shed 1 base, J shed 0 bases, and the junction held 5 bases outside the gene matches. Germline lookup yields CDR1 SGHDN and CDR2 FVKESK. The CDR3 has 18 residues. The covered CDR3 bases are TGTGCCAGCAGCCAAGGACCAGGGGGCGTCTCTGGGGCCAACGTC. Translated: CASSQGPGGVSGANV. The whole CDR3 is CASSQGPGGVSGANVLTF.

The sample holds many counts of this clone. The read finishes 3 residues shy of the CDR3 end, and the germline J gene is used to complete it. The chain has TRBV2 and TRBJ1-1; no clear D. The germline CDR1 and CDR2 sequences are SNHLY and FYNNEI. The CDR3 has 11 amino acids. CDR3 bases read: TGTGCCAGCAGGGCCGAGAGGGAA. Translated, it gives CASRAERE. The full CDR3 protein reads CASRAEREAFF.

This clone was detected ten times or more. Sequencing ends 3 residues short of the CDR3 end; the germline J gene provides the rest. The chain has TRBV19 and TRBJ2-1; a weak D match, TRBD2 (6 bases). The V gene lost 5 bases and the J gene lost 0 bases, with 11 bases spanning the gap. This CDR3 contains 15 residues. Germline V lookup: CDR1 LNHDA, CDR2 SQIVND (reference sequence). The CDR3 loop is CASSSAGSSYNEQFF. CDR3 bases read: TGTGCCAGTAGTTCAGCGGGCAGCTCCTACAATGAG.

In the case of this clone: The CDR3 end falls 3 residues outside the read, so it is completed with the germline J gene. The genes are TRBV7-9 and TRBJ1-1, with D uncertain. Looked up from germline, CDR1 is SEHNR and CDR2 is FQNEAQ (reference sequence). The CDR3 loop spans 14 amino acids. Partial CDR3 DNA: TGTGCTAGCGGCTTAAAAACAGAGAACACTGAA. It translates to CASGLKTENTE. The CDR3, in full, reads CASGLKTENTEAFF.

At least ten counts were recorded for this clone. The sequence runs out 3 residues before the end of the CDR3; the remainder is reconstructed from the germline J gene. This chain connects TRBV2 to TRBJ2-4; a weak D match, TRBD1 (6 bases). This CDR3 has 15 residues. The V and J ends lost 5 bases and 3 bases respectively, with 14 bases between them. Germline V CDR1 and CDR2: SNHLY, FYNNEI. The CDR3 DNA, read in part, is TGTGCCAGCAGTATAATACAGGGTTACAAAAACATT. It yields the protein CASSIIQGYKNI. The CDR3 reads in full as CASSIIQGYKNIQYF.

Concerning this clone itself: The read is 3 residues too short to cover the CDR3 end, so that end is filled in from the germline J gene. The rearrangement joins TRBV6-2 or TRBV6-3 to TRBJ1-5, with D tentatively TRBD1 (5 bases). Trimming shortened V by 0 bases and J by 6 bases, and 12 bases separated the two germline ends. CDR3 size: 15 residues. Germline CDR1 and CDR2: MNHEY and SVGEGT. CDR3 DNA (partial): TGTGCCAGCAGTTACTCGAGCGGGGGAGGTCAGCCC. It specifies CASSYSSGGGQP. The complete CDR3 reads CASSYSSGGGQPQHF.

There are many counts of this clone. The read ends 3 residues shy of where the CDR3 ends; the end is completed using the germline J gene. The chain combines TRBV7-9 with TRBJ1-2; D ambiguous. The CDR3 runs to 11 residues. The V gene's germline CDR1 is SEHNR and CDR2 FQNEAQ (reference sequence). The CDR3 sequence is CASSSLIGYTF. The DNA read from the CDR3 is TGTGCCAGCAGCTCTTTAATAGGC. Variable domain in full (rest from reference TRBV7-9 and TRBJ1-2): DTGVSQNPRHKITKRGQNVTFRCDPISEHNRLYWYRQTLGQGPEFLTYFQNEAQLEKSRLLSDRFSAERPKGSFSTLEIQRTEQGDSAMYLCASSSLIGYTFGSGTRLTVV.

This clone was observed many times. The observed sequence ends 3 residues before the CDR3 terminus, with the missing tail filled in from the germline J gene. This chain uses TRBV12-3 or TRBV12-4 with TRBJ2-5, with a tentative D call TRBD2 (5 bases). The V gene lost 3 bases and the J gene lost 3 bases, with 8 bases spanning the gap. This CDR3 is built from 13 residues. The CDR3 is CASSLRREETQYF. CDR3 DNA (partial): TGTGCCAGCAGTTTGAGGCGGGAAGAGACC.

This clone was counted many times. The sequenced fragment ends 3 residues before the CDR3 boundary, so the rest is inferred from the germline J gene. This sequence joins TRBV7-2 and TRBJ2-4; tentative D call: TRBD2 (6 bases). The V end was cut by 3 bases, the J end by 8 bases, with 11 bases between. This CDR3 contains 13 residues. Germline V gene sequence: CDR1 SGHTA, CDR2 FQGNSA. CDR3 residues: CASSLLGGDIQYF. Partial CDR3 DNA: TGTGCCAGCAGCTTGTTGGGGGGAGACATT. The full variable domain, its missing parts supplied by reference TRBV7-2 and TRBJ2-4, is GAGVSQSPSNKVTEKGKDVELRCDPISGHTALYWYRQSLGQGLEFLIYFQGNSAPDKSGLPSDRFSAERTGGSVSTLTIQRTQQEDSAVYLCASSLLGGDIQYFGAGTRLSVL.

As to this clone: From the germline J gene comes the end of the CDR3, since the read stops 3 residues before it. The chain is built from TRBV2 and TRBJ2-5; the match to TRBD2 covers 9 bases. Germline assignment: CDR1 SNHLY and CDR2 FYNNEI. V lost 9 bases, J lost 2 bases, and 7 bases stayed unmatched. This CDR3 is 14 amino acids long. CDR3 sequence: CARGGGGGQETQYF. The CDR3 bases that were read are TGTGCCAGAGGGGGCGGGGGGGGACAAGAGACC.

This clone was seen ten or more times. The read falls 3 residues short of the CDR3 end, and the missing part is taken from the germline J gene. V and J are TRBV30 and TRBJ2-5; weak D call: TRBD1 (5 bases). Germline values: CDR1 GTSNPN, CDR2 SVGIG (reference sequence). The CDR3 extends over 16 amino acids. Trimming took off 4 bases at V and 5 bases at J, with 23 bases between the two ends. The part of the CDR3 DNA that was read is TGTGCCTGGAATATGTACAGGCTTCCCCAGGAGGAGACC. This sequence encodes CAWNMYRLPQEET. The entire CDR3 reads CAWNMYRLPQEETQYF.

This clone was recorded at least ten times. The read terminates 3 residues before the CDR3 end, so the remaining end is supplied by the germline J gene. The genes are TRBV7-2 and TRBJ2-7, with 10 bases matching TRBD1. The V gene's germline CDR1 is SGHTA and CDR2 FQGNSA. V lost 10 bases and J lost 3; bases outside the gene matches: 6. This CDR3 comprises 13 residues. CDR3 sequence: CATFGDRGYEQYF. Incomplete CDR3 DNA: TGTGCCACCTTTGGGGACAGGGGCTACGAG. Using reference TRBV7-2 and TRBJ2-7 for the parts outside the CDR3, the full variable domain is GAGVSQSPSNKVTEKGKDVELRCDPISGHTALYWYRQSLGQGLEFLIYFQGNSAPDKSGLPSDRFSAERTGGSVSTLTIQRTQQEDSAVYLCATFGDRGYEQYFGPGTRLTVT.

Notes on this clone: The CDR3 end is not reached by the read, which stops 3 residues before it; the germline J gene fills it in. The chain joins TRBV18 to TRBJ1-2, with no clear D. This CDR3 spans 14 amino acids. Germline lookup yields CDR1 KGHSH and CDR2 LQKENI. The part of the CDR3 DNA that was read is TGTGCCAGCTCACCGTCACTGAGCTCCTACGAC. Translated, it gives CASSPSLSSYD. The whole CDR3 protein reads CASSPSLSSYDYTF. The full variable domain, its missing parts supplied by reference TRBV18 and TRBJ1-2, is NAGVMQNPRHLVRRRGQEARLRCSPMKGHSHVYWYRQLPEEGLKFMVYLQKENIIDESGMPKERFSAEFPKEGPSILRIQQVVRGDSAAYFCASSPSLSSYDYTFGSGTRLTVV.

This clone was counted many times. The read halts 3 residues ahead of the CDR3 end, with the missing end drawn from the germline J gene. The chain joins TRBV7-9 to TRBJ2-1; D is possibly TRBD2 (6 bases). CDR1 and CDR2 (germline): SEHNR, FQNEAQ (reference sequence). The CDR3 totals 14 residues. V lost 6 bases to trimming and J lost 9 bases, with 18 bases between them. The CDR3 reads CASSQGGEYGEQFF. The CDR3 bases that were read are TGTGCCAGCAGTCAGGGCGGGGAGTATGGTGAG. The complete variable domain, with remaining parts taken from reference TRBV7-9 and TRBJ2-1, reads DTGVSQNPRHKITKRGQNVTFRCDPISEHNRLYWYRQTLGQGPEFLTYFQNEAQLEKSRLLSDRFSAERPKGSFSTLEIQRTEQGDSAMYLCASSQGGEYGEQFFGPGTRLTVL.

The table lists this clone with many counts. The missing CDR3 end, 3 residues past where the read stops, is filled in from the germline J gene. The V and J genes are TRBV7-3 and TRBJ2-5; the D gene is possibly TRBD2 (7 bases). V lost 6 bases to trimming and J lost 2 bases, with 13 bases between them. The CDR3 covers 14 residues. CDR1 is SGHTA and CDR2 is FQGTGA in the germline V gene. The DNA read from the CDR3 is TGTGCCAGCAGGGGGGGGGCAGGTCAAGAGACC. Translating it yields CASRGGAGQET. The complete CDR3 sequence is CASRGGAGQETQYF.

In this sample, this clone turned up many times. An end of the junction differs from the germline gene, which may be a read error. The read stops 3 residues short of the end of the CDR3; the missing end is completed from the germline J gene. The rearrangement joins TRBV4-2 to TRBJ1-1; D possibly corresponds to TRBD1 (6 bases). This CDR3 has 16 residues. Germline V gene sequence: CDR1 LGHNA, CDR2 YNFKEQ. This CDR3 is CASSHPRGSTNTEAFF. Incomplete CDR3 DNA: TGCGCCAGCAGCCACCCGAGGGGGTCGACGAACACTGAA.